This T cell receptor (beta chain) came from a study of beta chain features in type 1 diabetes. The CDR3 totals 14 residues. Germline V gene sequence: CDR1 SGHRS, CDR2 YFSETQ. The germline V and J ends were trimmed by 0 bases and 2 bases, with 5 bases remaining between them. Sequencing targeted expressed TCRB transcripts, as all isolated RNA had been reverse transcribed. Measured with immunoSEQ multiplex PCR; TCRdb has only the in-frame clones, and not every one. Among about 230,000 clones listed, about 10% were seen once. Input material: naive CD4+ T cells from blood. This TCR came from a woman younger than 30 in good health. V gene TRBV5-1 combines with J gene TRBJ2-2; no clear D gene. DNA of the CDR3: TGCGCCAGCAGCTTGGCACTTAACACCGGGGAGCTGTTTTTT. Amino acid sequence: CASSLALNTGELFF.